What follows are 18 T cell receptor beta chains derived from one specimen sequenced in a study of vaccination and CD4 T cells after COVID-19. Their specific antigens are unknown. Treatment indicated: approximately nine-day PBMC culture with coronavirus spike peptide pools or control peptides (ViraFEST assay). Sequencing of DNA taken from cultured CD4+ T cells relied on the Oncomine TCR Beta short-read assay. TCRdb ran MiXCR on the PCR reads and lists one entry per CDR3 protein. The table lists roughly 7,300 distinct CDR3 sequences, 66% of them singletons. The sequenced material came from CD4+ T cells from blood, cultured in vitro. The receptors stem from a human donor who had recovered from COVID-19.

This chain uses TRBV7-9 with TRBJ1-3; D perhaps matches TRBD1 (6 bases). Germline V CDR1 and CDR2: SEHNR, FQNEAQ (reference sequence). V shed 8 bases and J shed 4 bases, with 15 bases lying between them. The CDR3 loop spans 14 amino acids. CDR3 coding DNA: TGTGCCAGCCAGGGGTTTTGGGGCGGAAACACCATATATTTT. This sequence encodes CASQGFWGGNTIYF.

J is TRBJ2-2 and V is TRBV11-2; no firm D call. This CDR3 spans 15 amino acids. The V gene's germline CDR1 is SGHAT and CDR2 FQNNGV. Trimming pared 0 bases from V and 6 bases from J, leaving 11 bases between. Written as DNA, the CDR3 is TGTGCCAGCAGCTTAGATCGGCAGGTTGCCGGGGAGCTGTTTTTT. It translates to CASSLDRQVAGELFF.

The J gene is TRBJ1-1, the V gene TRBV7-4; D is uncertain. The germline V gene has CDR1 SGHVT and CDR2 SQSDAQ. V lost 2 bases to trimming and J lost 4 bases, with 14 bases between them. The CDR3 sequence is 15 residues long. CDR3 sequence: CASSLRIRLGTEAFF. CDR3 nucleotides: TGTGCCAGCAGCTTAAGAATCAGGTTGGGCACTGAAGCTTTCTTT. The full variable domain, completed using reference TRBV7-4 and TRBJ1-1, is GAGVSQSPRYKVAKRGRDVALRCDSISGHVTLYWYRQTLGQGSEVLTYSQSDAQRDKSGRPSGRFSAERPERSVSTLKIQRTEQGDSAVYLCASSLRIRLGTEAFFGQGTRLTVV.

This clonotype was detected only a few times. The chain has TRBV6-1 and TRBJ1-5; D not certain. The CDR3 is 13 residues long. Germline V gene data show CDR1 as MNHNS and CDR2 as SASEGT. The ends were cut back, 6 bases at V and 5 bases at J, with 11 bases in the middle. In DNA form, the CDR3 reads TGTGCCAGCAGCCCGACAAACCATCAGCCCCAGCATTTT. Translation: CASSPTNHQPQHF.

CDR3 coding DNA: TGTGCCACCAGTGACCCTGTACAGGGGGCCGGGACTAGCGGACAAGAGACCCAGTACTTC. This codes for CATSDPVQGAGTSGQETQYF. This sequence joins TRBV24-1 and TRBJ2-5, with TRBD2 matching over 11 bases. Germline V gene sequence: CDR1 KGHDR, CDR2 SFDVKD. V shed 4 bases, J shed 2 bases, and the junction held 17 bases outside the gene matches. The length of the CDR3 is 20 residues.

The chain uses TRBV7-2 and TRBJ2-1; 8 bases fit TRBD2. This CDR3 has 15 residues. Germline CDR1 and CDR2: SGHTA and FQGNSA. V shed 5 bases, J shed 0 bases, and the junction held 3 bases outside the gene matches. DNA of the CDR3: TGTGCCAGCAGCCACAGCGGGAGCTCCTACAATGAGCAGTTCTTC. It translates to CASSHSGSSYNEQFF.

Written as DNA, the CDR3 is TGTGCCAGCAGCTTAGAGGCTTCGGGGAACACTGAAGCTTTCTTT. It encodes CASSLEASGNTEAFF. The chain employs TRBV7-3 and TRBJ1-1, with D uncertain. Germline loops: CDR1 SGHTA, CDR2 FQGTGA. The CDR3 spans 15 residues. Trimming removed 2 bases from V and 1 base from J, with 11 bases in between.

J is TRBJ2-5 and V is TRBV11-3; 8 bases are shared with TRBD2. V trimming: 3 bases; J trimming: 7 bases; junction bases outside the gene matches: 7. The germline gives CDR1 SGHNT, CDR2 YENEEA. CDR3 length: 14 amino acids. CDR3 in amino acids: CASSLEAGEGTQYF. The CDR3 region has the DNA TGTGCCAGCAGCTTGGAAGCGGGAGAGGGGACCCAGTACTTC.

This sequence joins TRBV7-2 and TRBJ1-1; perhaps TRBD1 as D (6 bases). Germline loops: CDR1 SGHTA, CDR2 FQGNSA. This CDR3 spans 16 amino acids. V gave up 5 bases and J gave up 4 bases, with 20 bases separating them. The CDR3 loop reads CASSPFPRGGRTEAFF. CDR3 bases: TGTGCCAGCAGCCCCTTCCCTCGCGGGGGCCGCACTGAAGCTTTCTTT.

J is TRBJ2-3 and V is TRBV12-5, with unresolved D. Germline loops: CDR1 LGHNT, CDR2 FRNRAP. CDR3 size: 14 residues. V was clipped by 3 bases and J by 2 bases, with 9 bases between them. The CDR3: CASGLDQFTDTQYF. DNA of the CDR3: TGTGCTAGTGGTTTAGATCAGTTCACAGATACGCAGTATTTT. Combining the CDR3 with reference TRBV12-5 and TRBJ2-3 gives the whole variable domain DARVTQTPRHKVTEMGQEVTMRCQPILGHNTVFWYRQTMMQGLELLAYFRNRAPLDDSGMPKDRFSAEMPDATLATLKIQPSEPRDSAVYFCASGLDQFTDTQYFGPGTRLTVL.

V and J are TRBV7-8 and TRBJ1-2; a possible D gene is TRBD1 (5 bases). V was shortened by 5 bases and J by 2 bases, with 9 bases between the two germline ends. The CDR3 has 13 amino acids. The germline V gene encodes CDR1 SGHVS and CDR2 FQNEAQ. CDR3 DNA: TGTGCCAGCAGCCGGGACGGCAACTATGGCTACACCTTC. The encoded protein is CASSRDGNYGYTF.

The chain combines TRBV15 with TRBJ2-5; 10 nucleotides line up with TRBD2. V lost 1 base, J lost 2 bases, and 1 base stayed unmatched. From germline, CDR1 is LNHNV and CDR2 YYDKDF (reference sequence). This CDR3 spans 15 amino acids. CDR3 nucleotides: TGTGCCACCAGCAGAGGGACTAGCGGTCAAGAGACCCAGTACTTC. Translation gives CATSRGTSGQETQYF.

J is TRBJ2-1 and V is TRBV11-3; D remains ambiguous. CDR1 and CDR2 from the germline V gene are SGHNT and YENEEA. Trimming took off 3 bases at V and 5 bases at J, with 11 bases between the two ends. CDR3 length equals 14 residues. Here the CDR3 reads CASSLGRAHNEQFF. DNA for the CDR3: TGTGCCAGCAGCTTGGGCCGGGCCCACAATGAGCAGTTCTTC.

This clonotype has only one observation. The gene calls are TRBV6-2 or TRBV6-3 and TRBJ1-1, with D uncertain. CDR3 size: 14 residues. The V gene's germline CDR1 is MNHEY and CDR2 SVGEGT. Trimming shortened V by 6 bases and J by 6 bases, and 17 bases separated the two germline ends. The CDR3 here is CASRKGYPGAEAFF. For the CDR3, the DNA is TGTGCCAGCAGGAAGGGATATCCCGGGGCTGAAGCTTTCTTT.

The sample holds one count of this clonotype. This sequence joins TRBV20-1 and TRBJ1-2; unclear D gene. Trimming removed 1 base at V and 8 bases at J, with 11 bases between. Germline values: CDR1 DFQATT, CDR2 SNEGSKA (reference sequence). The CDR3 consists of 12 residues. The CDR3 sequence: CSARGEREGYTF. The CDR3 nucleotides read TGCAGTGCTAGAGGGGAACGGGAAGGCTACACCTTC.

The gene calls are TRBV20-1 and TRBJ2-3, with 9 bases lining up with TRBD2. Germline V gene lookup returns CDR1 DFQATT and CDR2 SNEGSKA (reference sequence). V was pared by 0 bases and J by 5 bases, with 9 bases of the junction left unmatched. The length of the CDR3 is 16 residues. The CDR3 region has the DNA TGCAGTGCTAGAGATCTAAATAGCGGGAGTATAGATACGCAGTATTTT. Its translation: CSARDLNSGSIDTQYF.

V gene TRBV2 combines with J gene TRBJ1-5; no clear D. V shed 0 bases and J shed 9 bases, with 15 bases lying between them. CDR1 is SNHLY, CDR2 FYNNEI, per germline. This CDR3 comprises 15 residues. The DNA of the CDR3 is TGTGCCAGCAGTGAAGCGCTTCGGGCCCCCGGGCCCCAGCATTTT. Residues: CASSEALRAPGPQHF.

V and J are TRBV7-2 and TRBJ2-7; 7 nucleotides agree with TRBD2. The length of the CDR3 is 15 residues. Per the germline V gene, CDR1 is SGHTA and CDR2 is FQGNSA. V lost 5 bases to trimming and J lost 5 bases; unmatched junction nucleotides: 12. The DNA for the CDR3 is TGTGCCAGCAGCCTGACCGGGACTAATCCCCACGAGCAGTACTTC. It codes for CASSLTGTNPHEQYF. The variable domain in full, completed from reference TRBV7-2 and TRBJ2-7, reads GAGVSQSPSNKVTEKGKDVELRCDPISGHTALYWYRQSLGQGLEFLIYFQGNSAPDKSGLPSDRFSAERTGGSVSTLTIQRTQQEDSAVYLCASSLTGTNPHEQYFGPGTRLTVT.